The TCR beta chain under discussion was sequenced for a study of OX40 agonist ivuxolimab in advanced cancers. Across the study: Cancers in dose escalation were hepatocellular, melanoma, renal cell and head and neck.

The CDR3 extends over 18 amino acids. The method was immunoSEQ multiplex PCR; TCRdb's version includes in-frame clones alone and lacks a portion of them. The profile shows around 67,000 clones, less than 90% of them singletons. Blood sampling was done at baseline, cycle 4 day 1, and cycle 7 day 1. The starting material was CD4+ or CD8+ T cells sorted from blood, obtained in a trial of the OX40 agonist ivuxolimab. This chain links TRBV21-1 with TRBJ2-3; the table's D call, TRBD2, has no DNA check behind it. TRBV21-1 is a recognized pseudogene. This receptor was taken from an adult with an advanced solid tumor such as melanoma, head and neck, liver or kidney cancer. For the CDR3, the DNA is TGTGCCAGCAGCAAAGATCCAGCGGGAGCCCACGGCACAGATACGCAGTATTTT. Translation gives CASSKDPAGAHGTDTQYF.